These T cell receptor beta chains were read from a single sample in a study of blood T cell repertoires in COVID-19. Some clones are missing from TCRdb's copy, which holds only in-frame ones; the method was immunoSEQ multiplex PCR. The sample shows 200,000 to 300,000 clones, approximately 85% of them seen only once. Material for sequencing was peripheral blood. All receptors derive from a human donor in a cohort sampled during active COVID-19. Each CDR3 is given with its conserved first and last residue. D genes are given only for firm matches. Rows give clone size only sometimes, using once, few, many, or a class for an expanded clone.

-,-,TRBV5-6,12,TRBJ1-2,TGTGCCAGCAGCTTGGTCAGGGCTGGCTACACCTTC,CASSLVRAGYTF
-,-,TRBV9,16,TRBJ1-3,TGTGCCAGCAGCGTAGACGGGGAGGGCGCTGGAAACACCATATATTTT,CASSVDGEGAGNTIYF
-,-,TRBV2,11,TRBJ2-5,TGTGCCAGCAAACTGCAAGAGACCCAGTACTTC,CASKLQETQYF
-,-,TRBV12-3/TRBV12-4,13,TRBJ1-6,TGTGCCAGCAGTTTCCGAGGGAATTCACCCCTCCACTTT,CASSFRGNSPLHF
-,few,TRBV3-1/TRBV3-2,13,TRBJ1-2,TGTGCCAGCAGCCAAGTTACAGGGAATGGCTACACCTTC,CASSQVTGNGYTF
-,-,TRBV6-5,11,TRBJ1-1,TGTGCCAGCAGTCTCGGCACTGAAGCTTTCTTT,CASSLGTEAFF
-,-,TRBV6-2/TRBV6-3,13,TRBJ1-1,TGTGCCAGCAGTAGGGAGGAGGACACTGAAGCTTTCTTT,CASSREEDTEAFF
TRBD2,-,TRBV7-9,15,TRBJ2-5,TGTGCCAGCAGCTCCAGACTAGCGGGGCAAGAGACCCAGTACTTC,CASSSRLAGQETQYF
TRBD2,-,TRBV7-2,16,TRBJ2-3,TGTGCCAGCACCTCCTACCGCGGGACTAGCGGGGGGGCCCAGTATTTT,CASTSYRGTSGGAQYF
-,-,TRBV10-3,14,TRBJ1-2,TGTGCCACGGCGGTCGGGATTTCTAACTATGGCTACACCTTC,CATAVGISNYGYTF
TRBD2,few,TRBV18,18,TRBJ2-2,TGTGCCAGCTCACCAAGGCCATTAGCGGGATCGAACACCGGGGAGCTGTTTTTT,CASSPRPLAGSNTGELFF
TRBD2,-,TRBV7-2,16,TRBJ2-7,TGTGCCAGCAGCTCGAGGACTAGCGGGAGTCTATACGAGCAGTACTTC,CASSSRTSGSLYEQYF
TRBD2,-,TRBV7-6,16,TRBJ2-5,TGTGCCAGCAGCTTAATACCAGCGGGGGGCCAAGAGACCCAGTACTTC,CASSLIPAGGQETQYF
-,-,TRBV19,14,TRBJ2-1,TGTGCCAGTAGTATAGGGGGCACCTACAATGAGCAGTTCTTC,CASSIGGTYNEQFF
TRBD1,-,TRBV5-1,14,TRBJ1-2,TGCGCCAGCAGCTTGGGACAGGGCGGGACGGGCTACACCTTC,CASSLGQGGTGYTF
-,-,TRBV10-3,16,TRBJ2-5,TGTGCCATCAGTGAAAGACGTACAGGGGGGGGAGAGACCCAGTACTTC,CAISERRTGGGETQYF
-,-,TRBV11-3,14,TRBJ2-1,TGTGCCAGCAGCTTATTCGGGACAACCAATGAGCAGTTCTTC,CASSLFGTTNEQFF
-,-,TRBV7-2,16,TRBJ2-5,TGTGCCAGCAGCCCCTCCCCGGGGAAGGGCGGGGAGACCCAGTACTTC,CASSPSPGKGGETQYF
-,-,TRBV5-6,15,TRBJ1-1,TGTGCCAGCAGCTTGACCCCGGGAGGGAACACTGAAGCTTTCTTT,CASSLTPGGNTEAFF
TRBD1,-,TRBV15,15,TRBJ1-2,TGTGCCACCAGCTGGGACAGGGAGAGGGACTATGGCTACACCTTC,CATSWDRERDYGYTF
-,-,TRBV7-2,17,TRBJ2-6,TGTGCCAGCAGCTTTAAAGGGGGGGACCCTGGGGCCAACGTCCTGACTTTC,CASSFKGGDPGANVLTF
-,-,TRBV4-3,16,TRBJ1-2,TGCGCCAGCAGCCAGGATATTCAGGGGAATAACTATGGCTACACCTTC,CASSQDIQGNNYGYTF
-,-,TRBV19,12,TRBJ1-5,TGCGCCGGGGGAGGGCCCCATCAGCCCCAGCATTTT,CAGGGPHQPQHF
-,-,TRBV19,15,TRBJ1-2,TGTGCCAGTAGTATAAACCGGGACACAAACTATGGCTACACCTTC,CASSINRDTNYGYTF
TRBD2,-,TRBV11-3,16,TRBJ2-2,TGTGCCAGCAGCACAAGGACTAGTTCGAACACCGGGGAGCTGTTTTTT,CASSTRTSSNTGELFF
-,-,TRBV6-2/TRBV6-3,15,TRBJ1-1,TGTGCCAGCAGTTACCGTACGGGGGGTTCCCTAGAAGCTTTCTTT,CASSYRTGGSLEAFF
TRBD1,-,TRBV28,15,TRBJ1-1,TGTGCCAGCAGTTTTACGAGACAGGGGGCACCTGAAGCTTTCTTT,CASSFTRQGAPEAFF
TRBD1,-,TRBV19,15,TRBJ1-2,TGTGCCAGTCGGAGGCAAGGACAGGGACTATATGGCTACACCTTC,CASRRQGQGLYGYTF
TRBD1,once,TRBV27,14,TRBJ2-7,TGTGCCAGCAGTTTGTCAGGGGGCTCCTACGAGCAGTACTTC,CASSLSGGSYEQYF
TRBD2,-,TRBV7-9,18,TRBJ2-7,TGTGCCAGCAGCTTAGTATACCGACTAGCGGACCCAATCTACGAGCAGTACTTC,CASSLVYRLADPIYEQYF
-,-,TRBV7-9,14,TRBJ1-2,TGTGCCAGCAGCTTAGCGGGCAGAACCTATGGCTACACCTTC,CASSLAGRTYGYTF
TRBD1,-,TRBV10-3,15,TRBJ1-3,TGTGCCATCACCCCTGGGACAGGGTCCGGAAACACCATATATTTT,CAITPGTGSGNTIYF
TRBD2,-,TRBV4-1,17,TRBJ2-7,TGCGCCAGCAGCCAAGCCCTTGCAGTACTAGCGGCCTACGAGCAGTACTTC,CASSQALAVLAAYEQYF
-,-,TRBV5-8,13,TRBJ2-2,TGTGCCAGCAGCTTGGAAGGGGCGCAGGAGCTGTTTTTT,CASSLEGAQELFF
-,-,TRBV6-4,13,TRBJ2-3,TGTGCCAGCAGTAGACAGGGCACAGATACGCAGTATTTT,CASSRQGTDTQYF
-,-,TRBV21-1,15,TRBJ1-5,TGTGCCAGCAGCTCGACACCTGATAGCAATCAGCCCCAGCATTTT,CASSSTPDSNQPQHF
-,-,TRBV4-2,15,TRBJ2-5,TGTGCCAGCAGCCAAGATCGGGGTTGGCAGGAGACCCAGTACTTC,CASSQDRGWQETQYF
TRBD1,-,TRBV7-9,14,TRBJ1-6,TGTGCCAGCAGCTTAGACAGGGGTAATTCACCCCTCCACTTT,CASSLDRGNSPLHF
-,-,TRBV5-1,16,TRBJ1-6,TGCGCCAGCAGCTTGCTCCGATCAGGGGAGAATTCACCCCTCCACTTT,CASSLLRSGENSPLHF
-,-,TRBV19,13,TRBJ1-1,TGTGCCAGTAACAGGGTCCAGAACACTGAAGCTTTCTTT,CASNRVQNTEAFF
-,-,TRBV4-1,15,TRBJ1-2,TGCGCCAGCAGCCGCTCAGTCGTATCCGACTATGGCTACACCTTC,CASSRSVVSDYGYTF
TRBD1,-,TRBV5-1,18,TRBJ1-4,TGCGCCAGCAGCTCTGGGGTTTATGGTAGGGGGCGAAACGAAAAACTGTTTTTT,CASSSGVYGRGRNEKLFF